This T cell receptor beta chain was identified during a study of STAT5B mutations in CD4+ large granular lymphocyte leukemia. About the study: The CDR3 'QG' motif was associated with a particular HLA allele among healthy donors. Findings and caveats of the study: CD4-sorted patient repertoires seemed more clonal than healthy CD4+ repertoires. No patients shared main leukemic clonotypes, though around 27% appeared at low frequency elsewhere.

A single count supports this clone. Its antigen is unknown. This was a survey-level run. Here immunoSEQ multiplex PCR was the method, and the copy in TCRdb shows in-frame clones only, minus some. The sample lists about 20,000 clones; around 80% were seen once. The CDR3 spans 15 residues. Germline values: CDR1 SGDLS, CDR2 YYNGEE. Trimming took 0 bases from V and 8 from J, leaving 15 bases between them. Sequencing was performed on CD4+ T cells from blood buffy coats. The TCR originated in a human donor in good health. The chain employs TRBV9 and TRBJ1-5; D not resolved. The CDR3 DNA follows: TGTGCCAGCAGCGTAGGTCCAGGTAAAATCAAGCCCCAGCATTTT. The encoded protein is CASSVGPGKIKPQHF.